This T cell receptor (beta chain) emerged from a study of shared clonotypes between healthy human individuals. Overall study results and limits: Clonotype sharing among donors was expected to depend on sequencing depth.

In the authors' methods: ImmunoSEQ gave junction-only sequences without quality scores, so filtering differed. The table came from immunoSEQ multiplex PCR; TCRdb's copy has only in-frame clones and leaves some out. V, J and clone size were drawn from that table, and D and trimming were deduced from the DNA. Among around 2.5 million clones, under 95% were seen once, and the ten largest hold 0.36%. The donor cohort consisted entirely of Caucasian adults residing in Nashville, Tennessee. This clone appeared a single time. The antigen is undetermined. The sample contains more than one DNA sequence encoding this CDR3. The sequencing sample was made of naive CD4+ T cells from PBMCs. As for subset: CD45RA+ positively selected. The TCR sequence derives from a man between 18 and 29 years old in good health. Some clones in this sample may be carry-over from other donors' samples.

The CDR3 DNA sequence: TGCGCCAGCAGCTTGGAGGGTCGGGCTAGCACAGATACGCAGTATTTT. Amino acid sequence: CASSLEGRASTDTQYF. The chain couples TRBV5-1 to TRBJ2-3; D unclear. The germline V gene has CDR1 SGHRS and CDR2 YFSETQ. The CDR3 runs 16 residues. V was trimmed by 0 bases and J by 0 bases, leaving 11 bases between them.